These T cell receptor beta chains were read from a single sample in a study of radiation and T cells in renal cell carcinoma. Sequencing was performed with immunoSEQ multiplex PCR; in TCRdb, only in-frame clones are kept and a portion is missing. Here the sample spans about 25,000 clones, roughly 64% being singletons. Sequenced here: tumor tissue, sampled from a patient whose treatment was nephrectomy without radiotherapy. The receptor set was obtained from a man aged 35 to 55 with renal cell carcinoma. CDR3s include the opening cysteine and the closing phenylalanine or tryptophan. A D gene is named only where the DNA matches it firmly. Some rows mark clone size as missing; the rest say once, few, many or name a class of expanded clone.

cdr3_length: 9
j_call: TRBJ1-2
clone_size: NA
v_call: TRBV20-1
d_call: NA
cdr3_aa: CSAPQGYTF
cdr3_nt: TGCAGTGCTCCTCAGGGCTACACCTTC

cdr3_length: 15
j_call: TRBJ2-1
clone_size: once
v_call: TRBV19
d_call: NA
cdr3_aa: CASSIEEGMNSEQFF
cdr3_nt: TGTGCCAGTAGTATAGAAGAGGGTATGAACAGTGAGCAGTTCTTC

cdr3_length: 16
j_call: TRBJ1-2
clone_size: NA
v_call: TRBV7-9
d_call: NA
cdr3_aa: CASAILWGGEGYGYTF
cdr3_nt: TGTGCCAGCGCCATCCTCTGGGGGGGCGAGGGCTATGGCTACACCTTC

cdr3_length: 12
j_call: TRBJ1-1
clone_size: few
v_call: TRBV19
d_call: NA
cdr3_aa: CASRPPDREAFF
cdr3_nt: TGTGCCAGTAGGCCTCCGGACAGAGAAGCTTTCTTT

cdr3_length: 16
j_call: TRBJ2-1
clone_size: few
v_call: TRBV9
d_call: TRBD2
cdr3_aa: CASSVRSGSSYNEQFF
cdr3_nt: TGTGCCAGCAGCGTAAGAAGCGGGAGCTCCTACAATGAGCAGTTCTTC

cdr3_length: 15
j_call: TRBJ1-2
clone_size: medium-sized
v_call: TRBV5-1
d_call: TRBD1
cdr3_aa: CASSWTGGGDYGYTF
cdr3_nt: TGCGCCAGCAGCTGGACAGGGGGAGGGGACTATGGCTACACCTTC

cdr3_length: 15
j_call: TRBJ1-1
clone_size: medium-sized
v_call: TRBV2
d_call: TRBD1
cdr3_aa: CASIKEGTGNTEAFF
cdr3_nt: TGTGCCAGCATTAAGGAGGGGACAGGGAACACTGAAGCTTTCTTT

cdr3_length: 12
j_call: TRBJ1-1
clone_size: many
v_call: TRBV7-6
d_call: NA
cdr3_aa: CASSPLNTEAFF
cdr3_nt: TGTGCCAGCAGCCCCTTGAACACTGAAGCTTTCTTT

cdr3_length: 14
j_call: TRBJ1-4
clone_size: few
v_call: TRBV28
d_call: TRBD1
cdr3_aa: CASSLVQGREKLFF
cdr3_nt: TGTGCCAGCAGTTTGGTACAGGGGAGGGAAAAACTGTTTTTT

cdr3_length: 14
j_call: TRBJ1-1
clone_size: NA
v_call: TRBV7-2
d_call: NA
cdr3_aa: CASSFVSARVEAFF
cdr3_nt: TGTGCCAGCAGCTTTGTATCCGCAAGGGTAGAAGCTTTCTTT

cdr3_length: 12
j_call: TRBJ1-2
clone_size: few
v_call: TRBV11-2
d_call: NA
cdr3_aa: CASSPDRPGYTF
cdr3_nt: TGTGCCAGCAGCCCCGACAGACCCGGCTACACCTTC

cdr3_length: 15
j_call: TRBJ2-1
clone_size: NA
v_call: TRBV7-8
d_call: NA
cdr3_aa: CASSPGRLTYNEQFF
cdr3_nt: TGTGCCAGCAGCCCCGGGCGGTTGACTTACAATGAGCAGTTCTTC

cdr3_length: 16
j_call: TRBJ2-2
clone_size: NA
v_call: TRBV4-2
d_call: TRBD2
cdr3_aa: CASSQESGRVTGELFF
cdr3_nt: TGTGCCAGCAGCCAAGAAAGCGGGAGGGTAACCGGGGAGCTGTTTTTT

cdr3_length: 14
j_call: TRBJ1-1
clone_size: NA
v_call: TRBV11-2
d_call: NA
cdr3_aa: CASSLSGGNTEAFF
cdr3_nt: TGTGCCAGCAGCTTGAGCGGGGGGAACACTGAAGCTTTCTTT

cdr3_length: 15
j_call: TRBJ1-5
clone_size: NA
v_call: TRBV2
d_call: TRBD1
cdr3_aa: CASKKQGVSNQPQHF
cdr3_nt: TGTGCCAGCAAAAAACAGGGGGTAAGCAATCAGCCCCAGCATTTT

cdr3_length: 14
j_call: TRBJ2-3
clone_size: once
v_call: TRBV5-1
d_call: NA
cdr3_aa: CASSGGSSTDTQYF
cdr3_nt: TGCGCCAGCAGCGGGGGCTCTAGCACAGATACGCAGTATTTT

cdr3_length: 15
j_call: TRBJ2-1
clone_size: NA
v_call: TRBV6-5
d_call: NA
cdr3_aa: CASSYRWGVGNEQFF
cdr3_nt: TGTGCCAGCAGTTATAGGTGGGGGGTCGGCAATGAGCAGTTCTTC

cdr3_length: 15
j_call: TRBJ2-2
clone_size: NA
v_call: TRBV5-4
d_call: TRBD1
cdr3_aa: CATKMTGLSTGELFF
cdr3_nt: TGTGCCACCAAAATGACAGGGTTGTCCACCGGGGAGCTGTTTTTT

cdr3_length: 17
j_call: TRBJ2-1
clone_size: few
v_call: TRBV27
d_call: TRBD2
cdr3_aa: CASSFRVESSGRREQFF
cdr3_nt: TGTGCCAGCAGTTTTCGGGTCGAGTCTAGCGGGAGGAGGGAGCAGTTCTTC

cdr3_length: 15
j_call: TRBJ2-7
clone_size: NA
v_call: TRBV9
d_call: TRBD1
cdr3_aa: CASSAGRGRQYEQYF
cdr3_nt: TGTGCCAGCAGCGCCGGAAGGGGGCGCCAGTACGAGCAGTACTTC

cdr3_length: 14
j_call: TRBJ1-5
clone_size: many
v_call: TRBV5-6
d_call: TRBD1
cdr3_aa: CASSRQGVNQPQHF
cdr3_nt: TGTGCCAGCAGCCGACAGGGAGTGAATCAGCCCCAGCATTTT